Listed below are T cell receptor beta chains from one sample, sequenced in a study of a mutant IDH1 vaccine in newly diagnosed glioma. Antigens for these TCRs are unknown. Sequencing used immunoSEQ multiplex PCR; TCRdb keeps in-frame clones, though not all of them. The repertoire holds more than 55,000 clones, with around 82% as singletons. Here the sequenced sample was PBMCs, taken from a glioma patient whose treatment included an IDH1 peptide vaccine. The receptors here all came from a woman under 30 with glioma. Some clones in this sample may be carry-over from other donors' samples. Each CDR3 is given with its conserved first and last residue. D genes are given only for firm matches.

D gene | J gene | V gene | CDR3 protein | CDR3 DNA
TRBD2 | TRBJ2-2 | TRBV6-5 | CASSPGLAGTGELFF | TGTGCCAGCAGTCCCGGACTAGCGGGAACCGGGGAGCTGTTTTTT
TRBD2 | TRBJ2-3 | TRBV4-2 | CASSQASGGGAGTQYF | TGTGCCAGCAGCCAAGCGTCTGGCGGGGGGGCTGGTACGCAGTATTTT
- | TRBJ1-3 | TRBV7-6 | CASSLMGTGGNTIYF | TGTGCCAGCAGCTTAATGGGGACTGGTGGAAACACCATATATTTT
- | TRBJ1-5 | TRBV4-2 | CASSQTMGGGHQPQHF | TGTGCCAGCAGCCAAACGATGGGAGGGGGACATCAGCCCCAGCATTTC
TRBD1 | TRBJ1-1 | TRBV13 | CASSTQTGAGAFF | TGTGCCAGCAGCACGCAGACAGGGGCCGGAGCTTTCTTT
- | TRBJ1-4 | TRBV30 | CAWSGDEKLFF | TGTGCCTGGTCGGGGGACGAAAAACTGTTTTTT
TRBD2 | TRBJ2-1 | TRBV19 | CASSAETSGVYNEQFF | TGTGCCAGTAGTGCCGAGACTAGCGGGGTGTACAATGAGCAGTTCTTC
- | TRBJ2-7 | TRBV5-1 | CASSEGGEQYF | TGCGCCAGCAGCGAGGGAGGCGAGCAGTACTTC
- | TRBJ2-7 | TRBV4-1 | CASSQGSGHSYEQYF | TGCGCCAGCAGCCAAGGGAGCGGGCACTCCTACGAGCAGTACTTC
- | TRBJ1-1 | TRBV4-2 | CASSQVGVRVAEAFF | TGTGCCAGCAGCCAAGTGGGGGTGCGGGTCGCTGAAGCTTTCTTT
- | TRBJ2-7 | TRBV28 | CASSDPYEQYF | TGTGCCAGCAGTGACCCGTACGAGCAGTACTTC
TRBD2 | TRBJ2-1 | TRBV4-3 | CASSQDRWSGGQDEQFF | TGCGCCAGCAGCCAAGATAGGTGGAGCGGGGGGCAAGATGAGCAGTTCTTC
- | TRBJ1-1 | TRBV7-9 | CASSPELPNTEAFF | TGTGCCAGCAGCCCGGAACTTCCGAACACTGAAGCTTTCTTT
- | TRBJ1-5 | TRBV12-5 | CASGLVSGWTRDSNQPQHF | TGTGCTAGTGGTTTGGTAAGTGGATGGACGAGAGATAGCAATCAGCCCCAGCATTTT
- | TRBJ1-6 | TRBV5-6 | CASSLANSPLHF | TGTGCCAGCAGCTTAGCCAATTCACCCCTCCACTTT
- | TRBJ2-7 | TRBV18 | CASSPAAGPYEQYF | TGTGCCAGCTCACCAGCGGCAGGACCCTACGAGCAGTACTTC